This TCR beta chain came from a study of T cell responses to AZD1222 COVID-19 vaccine (dated by TCRdb to the early 2020s). Turning to the overall study: A total of 233 trial participants underwent TCR sequencing, of whom around 200 received two doses of AZD1222 and about 25 received two doses of the MenACWY control vaccine. Trial participants were enrolled by age into 18-55, 56-69 and 70-plus year subgroups, with 148, 28 and 57 TCR-sequenced participants respectively. Summary of the overall study and its limitations: Because no day 14 peak-response samples were available, the repertoires could be characterized only after the peak T cell response. The whole spike protein was spanned by vaccine-associated CD4 TCRs, and dominant responses were seen in regions 160-218 and 743-854. Participants were mostly white British and included more females than males, and it was suggested by the authors that clonal diversity may have been underestimated. In the small 56-69-year group, the increase in depth fell short of significance, most likely because of low power. Conclusions about previously exposed vaccinees are limited because only five to seven AZD1222 recipients were SARS-CoV-2 seropositive at baseline. Nearly half of unique spike-specific TCRs reportedly recognized epitopes outside regions mutated in the B.1.351 and B.1.1.7 variants. After two AZD1222 doses, both the breadth and the depth of spike-specific TCRs were significantly higher than at day 0 and than in MenACWY recipients.

The time point tag for this specimen amounts to: about 28 days (+/-7) after the second vaccine dose. AZD1222 recipients with second doses at about 4 weeks or about 12 weeks were pooled, because spike-specific TCR depth and breadth did not differ between schedules. Vaccinee samples were obtained from the UK trials COV001 and COV002, which included a single-blind randomized controlled phase 2/3 trial of AZD1222 (ChAdOx1 nCoV-19) in healthy adults. Trial participant PBMC samples were collected at day 0 and day 28 after the second dose for TCRbeta chain sequencing. The CDR3 regions of human TCRbeta chains were analyzed by immunosequencing. From the authors' description of their analysis: Repertoire TCRs were matched against a reference library of SARS-CoV-2-specific TCRs generated with the MIRA antigen-specificity platform. Breadth was defined as the fraction of unique TCRs that were SARS-CoV-2-associated, and depth was defined as the fraction of total T cells that were SARS-CoV-2-associated. Using the MIRA data, each spike-specific TCR was assigned both to the spike region to which the TCR was reactive and to a CD4 or CD8 class. Log10-transformed breadth and depth values were compared by one-way ANOVA with Sidak's multiple comparisons tests. This is the immuneACCESS table as TCRdb keeps it, with only in-frame sequences that have V and J called. A part of the clones is gone; compared with another copy, unresolved V genes explain less than half, and the rest is unexplained. V and J calls and clone size are as listed in that table; D and trimming were resolved from the DNA. The sample data list over 130,000 clones, and 92% of these were observed just once. The leading ten clones occupy 3% to 4% of the sample.

Comment on this clone: The target of this receptor is not known. No clone much larger than this one lies a single base away; base qualities are absent.

V drops 0 bases and J drops 11 bases, leaving 15 bases in between. In the germline V gene, CDR1 corresponds to SGHRS and CDR2 to YFSETQ. From the cysteine up to the phenylalanine, the CDR3 has a length of 14 residues. Just CDR3 DNA is preserved here, 42 bases in frame from base 1. The rearranged segments are TRBV5-1 and TRBJ1-5; the D gene identity is not certain. This specimen was peripheral blood, taken 28 days after the second AZD1222 dose. The clonotype was recovered from an adult who received the AZD1222 COVID-19 vaccine. The DNA sequence follows: TGCGCCAGCAGCTTGGAGGGAGACAAGTCTGCCCAGCATTTT. Its amino acids are CASSLEGDKSAQHF.